Below are 28 T cell receptor beta chains sequenced from a single sample in a study of CD8+ T cells in alopecia areata. The treatment was: oral pan-JAK inhibitor, 5-10 mg twice daily. Sequencing used cDNA as its template, made by extracting RNA and reverse transcribing it. Only in-frame clones appear in the TCRdb table, and some are missing; sequencing was by immunoSEQ multiplex PCR. Among some 80,000 clones listed, around 60% were seen once. Sequencing was performed on CD8+ T cells sorted from blood, taken at week 24, from a patient treated with tofacitinib. The receptor source for this set is a human donor with alopecia areata.

This clone was seen a few times. The chain couples TRBV29-1 to TRBJ2-2, with D possibly matching TRBD2 (7 bases). Trimming left V 2 bases short and J 3 bases short, with 13 bases between. The germline V gene has CDR1 SQVTM and CDR2 ANQGSEA. The CDR3 spans 15 residues. The DNA for the CDR3 is TGCAGCGTTGAACCTCGGGGGGCACACACCGGGGAGCTGTTTTTT. Its translation is CSVEPRGAHTGELFF.

The CDR3 nucleotides read TGCGCCAGCAGCTTGCCATCGTACTACGAGCAGTACTTC. It yields the protein CASSLPSYYEQYF. The chain joins TRBV5-1 to TRBJ2-7; no definite D call. The CDR3 length is 13 residues. The V gene's germline CDR1 is SGHRS and CDR2 YFSETQ. The V end was cut by 1 base, the J end by 3 bases, with 8 bases between.

The V gene is TRBV7-9, the J gene TRBJ2-6; no clear D. Germline assignment: CDR1 SEHNR and CDR2 FQNEAQ (reference sequence). CDR3 length: 18 amino acids. Trimming took off 4 bases at V and 4 bases at J, with 20 bases between the two ends. The CDR3 nucleotides read TGTGCCAGCAGCTCAAACCGGGCGAAGAACCCCGGGGCCAACGTCCTGACTTTC. It encodes CASSSNRAKNPGANVLTF.

This clone was seen more than once but under ten times. The gene calls are TRBV29-1 and TRBJ2-7; D is ambiguous. The CDR3 extends over 12 amino acids. V gave up 4 bases and J gave up 6 bases, with 13 bases separating them. Germline V lookup: CDR1 SQVTM, CDR2 ANQGSEA. The CDR3 DNA reads as TGCAGCGTTGGGAGCCTAGAACTCGAGCAGTACTTC. Protein sequence: CSVGSLELEQYF.

This chain connects TRBV6-5 to TRBJ2-5; perhaps D is TRBD1 or TRBD2 (5 bases each). The CDR3 has 12 amino acids. Trimming cost V 6 bases and J 0 bases, with 5 bases left between them. Per the germline V gene, CDR1 is MNHEY and CDR2 is SVGAGI. The chain's CDR3 is CASRGDQETQYF. DNA for the CDR3: TGTGCCAGCAGGGGGGACCAAGAGACCCAGTACTTC.

The gene calls are TRBV28 and TRBJ1-6, with TRBD1 matching over 8 bases. Per germline, CDR1 MDHEN and CDR2 SYDVKM. The CDR3 runs 14 residues. The V gene end was trimmed by 6 bases and the J gene end by 3 bases; junction bases not matched to a gene: 1. The CDR3, as DNA: TGTGCCAGCAGGGACAGGGTCTATAATTCACCCCTCCACTTT. Translated: CASRDRVYNSPLHF. The entire variable domain, with the rest obtained from reference TRBV28 and TRBJ1-6, is as follows: DVKVTQSSRYLVKRTGEKVFLECVQDMDHENMFWYRQDPGLGLRLIYFSYDVKMKEKGDIPEGYSVSREKKERFSLILESASTNQTSMYLCASRDRVYNSPLHFGNGTRLTVT.

The J gene is TRBJ2-3, the V gene TRBV19; perhaps TRBD1 as D (6 bases). This CDR3 region has 16 residues. Germline loops: CDR1 LNHDA, CDR2 SQIVND (reference sequence). The V gene lost 5 bases and the J gene lost 2 bases, with 17 bases spanning the gap. CDR3 coding DNA: TGTGCCAGTAGTCATCTAGGGGGAATTGACACAGATACGCAGTATTTT. It translates to CASSHLGGIDTDTQYF.

This clone was seen a handful of times. The chain has TRBV23-1 and TRBJ2-3, with a weak D call TRBD1 (6 bases). TRBV23-1 is an open reading frame whose function is uncertain. This CDR3 has 15 amino acids. V lost 3 bases and J 0 bases, leaving 10 bases between the germline ends. CDR3 protein: CASSHRTASTDTQYF. CDR3 DNA: TGCGCCAGCAGTCACCGGACAGCTAGCACAGATACGCAGTATTTT.

The chain is built from TRBV30 and TRBJ2-1, with D possibly TRBD2 on 5 matching bases. CDR1 is GTSNPN, CDR2 SVGIG, per germline (reference sequence). This CDR3 has 11 residues. The V gene lost 8 bases and the J gene lost 3 bases, with 8 bases spanning the gap. The CDR3 loop is CAEGVYNEQFF. Written as DNA, the CDR3 is TGTGCCGAGGGAGTCTACAATGAGCAGTTCTTC.

The V gene is TRBV11-2, the J gene TRBJ1-2, with a weak D call TRBD1 (5 bases). The V end lost 1 base, the J end lost 5 bases, and 14 bases lay between the germline ends. The germline V gene has CDR1 SGHAT and CDR2 FQNNGV. The CDR3 runs 15 residues. The CDR3 DNA sequence: TGTGCCAGCAGCTTAGCGGGTCCGAAGGGGTATGGCTACACCTTC. Protein sequence: CASSLAGPKGYGYTF.

In its sample, this clone was seen once. The genes are TRBV29-1 and TRBJ2-1; D is ambiguous. V was cut by 5 bases and J by 7 bases, with 15 bases left in between. Germline CDR1 reads SQVTM; CDR2 reads ANQGSEA. The CDR3 extends over 13 amino acids. As DNA, the CDR3 is TGCAGCGTTTTCCCTTCGGGCGCGAATGAGCAGTTCTTC. Its translation is CSVFPSGANEQFF.

This chain uses TRBV15 with TRBJ2-1; D not resolved. CDR1 is LNHNV and CDR2 is YYDKDF in the germline V gene (reference sequence). V was pared by 0 bases and J by 9 bases, with 9 bases between. The CDR3 has 13 residues. CDR3 sequence: CATSRDTVGEQFF. For the CDR3, the DNA is TGTGCCACCAGCAGAGATACCGTGGGTGAGCAGTTCTTC.

The rearrangement joins TRBV5-1 to TRBJ2-7; D may correspond to TRBD1 or TRBD2 (5 bases each). In germline, CDR1 is SGHRS, CDR2 YFSETQ. V was pared by 3 bases and J by 5 bases, with 18 bases between. The CDR3 contains 15 residues. The DNA of the CDR3 is TGCGCCAGCAGCTGGAATCGACCGGGACCCAACGAGCAGTACTTC. Translation: CASSWNRPGPNEQYF. Together with reference TRBV5-1 and TRBJ2-7, the CDR3 gives the full variable domain: KAGVTQTPRYLIKTRGQQVTLSCSPISGHRSVSWYQQTPGQGLQFLFEYFSETQRNKGNFPGRFSGRQFSNSRSEMNVSTLELGDSALYLCASSWNRPGPNEQYFGPGTRLTVT.

The chain carries TRBV4-3 and TRBJ2-5; possibly TRBD2 for D (6 bases). CDR3 length equals 17 residues. Trimming left V 0 bases short and J 4 bases short, with 18 bases between. Per the germline V gene, CDR1 is LGHNA and CDR2 is YSLEER. CDR3: CASSQDRAGMTRETQYF. Written as DNA, the CDR3 is TGCGCCAGCAGCCAAGATCGGGCGGGAATGACAAGAGAGACCCAGTACTTC.

V gene TRBV6-5 combines with J gene TRBJ2-1; TRBD1 is a possible D gene (5 bases). V was cut by 2 bases and J by 8 bases, with 10 bases left in between. Germline lookup yields CDR1 MNHEY and CDR2 SVGAGI. The CDR3 consists of 13 residues. The CDR3 loop reads CASSYSRGHEQFF. The CDR3 coding sequence is TGTGCCAGCAGTTACAGTAGGGGCCATGAGCAGTTCTTC.

The chain uses TRBV2 and TRBJ1-1, with a possible D match to TRBD1 (6 bases). Trimming left V 1 base short and J 1 base short, with 10 bases between. Per germline, CDR1 SNHLY and CDR2 FYNNEI. CDR3 length: 15 amino acids. CDR3 nucleotides: TGTGCCAGCAGTGAAGTGGGGGGCGCGAACACTGAAGCTTTCTTT. Translation: CASSEVGGANTEAFF.

This clone has a handful of counts. The chain joins TRBV29-1 to TRBJ1-1; 9 nucleotides line up with TRBD1. CDR1 and CDR2 (germline): SQVTM, ANQGSEA. This CDR3 is built from 14 residues. Trimming removed 7 bases from V and 0 bases from J; junction bases left unmatched: 6. DNA for the CDR3: TGCAGCGCCGGACAGGGGCTTTTGAACACTGAAGCTTTCTTT. Its translation: CSAGQGLLNTEAFF.

This clone came up a few times. The chain couples TRBV27 to TRBJ2-7, with 8 bases identical to TRBD2. J lost 1 base, V lost 3 bases, and 8 bases had no gene match. Germline CDR1 is MNHEY and CDR2 is SMNVEV (reference sequence). The CDR3 sequence is 16 residues long. The CDR3 loop reads CASSFSHSGMSYEQYF. The CDR3, as DNA: TGTGCCAGCAGTTTTTCCCATAGCGGGATGTCCTACGAGCAGTACTTC.

J is TRBJ1-2 and V is TRBV4-3, with D maybe TRBD1 (6 bases). CDR3 length: 15 amino acids. Germline lookup yields CDR1 LGHNA and CDR2 YSLEER. Trimming took 0 bases from V and 1 from J, leaving 9 bases between them. CDR3 in amino acids: CASSQEGQFNYGYTF. The CDR3 nucleotides read TGCGCCAGCAGCCAAGAAGGACAGTTTAACTATGGCTACACCTTC.

This rearrangement joins TRBV10-3 to TRBJ2-7; maybe TRBD1 (6 bases). CDR1 is ENHRY and CDR2 is SYGVKD in the germline V gene. Trimming took off 4 bases at V and 2 bases at J, with 12 bases between the two ends. The length of the CDR3 is 14 residues. The CDR3 spells CAISGGQRPYEQYF. CDR3 nucleotide sequence: TGTGCCATCAGTGGGGGGCAGCGGCCCTACGAGCAGTACTTC.

This rearrangement joins TRBV30 to TRBJ2-7, with 9 bases fitting TRBD2. The CDR3 covers 14 residues. Losses at the gene ends were 3 bases for V and 0 bases for J; bases not matched to a gene: 3. The germline V gene encodes CDR1 GTSNPN and CDR2 SVGIG (reference sequence). CDR3 loop: CAWRSSGSSYEQYF. The CDR3 region has the DNA TGTGCCTGGAGGAGTAGCGGGAGCTCCTACGAGCAGTACTTC.

The J gene is TRBJ2-3, the V gene TRBV27, with TRBD1 matching 7 bases. This CDR3 is built from 15 residues. Germline V gene sequence: CDR1 MNHEY, CDR2 SMNVEV (reference sequence). The V and J ends lost 6 bases and 1 base, in that order; junction bases with no gene match: 7. The CDR3 sequence is CASRAGTVGTDTQYF. The CDR3 DNA sequence: TGTGCCAGCAGGGCCGGGACAGTGGGCACAGATACGCAGTATTTT.

V usage is TRBV7-9 and J usage is TRBJ1-2, with no clear D. The CDR3 runs to 14 residues. V was pared by 4 bases and J by 8 bases, with 17 bases between. From germline, CDR1 is SEHNR and CDR2 FQNEAQ (reference sequence). This CDR3 is CASSSSLRKTGYTF. The CDR3 DNA follows: TGTGCCAGCAGCTCGAGCCTTCGCAAGACGGGCTACACCTTC.

This clone was picked up many times. The chain couples TRBV12-5 to TRBJ2-1; no reliable D call. The CDR3 has 14 amino acids. From germline, CDR1 is LGHNT and CDR2 FRNRAP. Trimming removed 7 bases at V and 0 bases at J, with 10 bases between. CDR3: CASADVLSYNEQFF. In DNA, the CDR3 is TGTGCTAGTGCTGATGTACTCTCCTACAATGAGCAGTTCTTC.

In its sample, this clone was seen many times. The chain uses TRBV6-5 and TRBJ2-3, with a possible D match to TRBD2 (6 bases). The germline V gene has CDR1 MNHEY and CDR2 SVGAGI. The CDR3 covers 13 residues. The germline V and J ends were trimmed by 8 bases and 4 bases, with 13 bases remaining between them. CDR3 sequence (DNA): TGTGCCAGCGGGAGCGGGCCTTCAGATACGCAGTATTTT. This translates into CASGSGPSDTQYF.

A note on this clone: Other DNA sequences in this specimen translate into the identical CDR3. The chain combines TRBV29-1 with TRBJ2-7; 9 bases fit TRBD1. The ends lost 3 bases at V and 3 bases at J; junction bases unmatched: 0. The CDR3 spans 12 residues. The germline CDR1 and CDR2 sequences are SQVTM and ANQGSEA. CDR3 in DNA: TGCAGCGTTGAGGACAGGGGCTACGAGCAGTACTTC. It is translated as CSVEDRGYEQYF.

This CDR3 reads CASSVLGNTEAFF. CDR3 DNA: TGTGCCAGCAGCGTCCTTGGGAACACTGAAGCTTTCTTT. The chain combines TRBV9 with TRBJ1-1; D gene uncertain. Germline CDR1 is SGDLS and CDR2 is YYNGEE. The CDR3 covers 13 residues. The V end was cut by 2 bases, the J end by 1 base, with 6 bases between. Complete variable domain (other parts from reference TRBV9 and TRBJ1-1): DSGVTQTPKHLITATGQRVTLRCSPRSGDLSVYWYQQSLDQGLQFLIQYYNGEERAKGNILERFSAQQFPDLHSELNLSSLELGDSALYFCASSVLGNTEAFFGQGTRLTVV.

The chain is built from TRBV6-5 and TRBJ2-1; D not certain. This CDR3 comprises 15 residues. Per germline, CDR1 MNHEY and CDR2 SVGAGI. V was cut by 2 bases and J by 3 bases, with 11 bases left in between. As DNA, the CDR3 is TGTGCCAGCAGTTACGTTAGGAGCCTCTACAATGAGCAGTTCTTC. As protein: CASSYVRSLYNEQFF.